The text below deals with one T cell receptor beta chain. How the authors handled the data: Quantification of nucleated cells was approximated via reference gene primer amplification. Clones were read by immunoSEQ multiplex PCR, and TCRdb kept only the in-frame ones, dropping some. That table is the source of V, J and clone size, and D and trimming were worked out from the DNA. Of about 83,000 clones listed, roughly 86% were seen once; the top ten hold about 20%. This record belongs to a study of blood T cell repertoires in COVID-19. The V segment lost 3 bases and the J segment 0 bases; nucleotides outside the gene matches: 7. There are 18 residues in the CDR3. The V gene's germline CDR1 is LGHDT and CDR2 YNNKEL (reference sequence).

The rearrangement uses TRBV3-1 (or the pseudogene TRBV3-2) and TRBJ1-6, with 8 positions matching TRBD1. The sequencing input was peripheral blood. The TCR comes from a woman of 80 years or more in a cohort sampled during active or convalescent COVID-19. The CDR3 here is CASSHRTGSSSYNSPLHF. The CDR3 DNA sequence: TGTGCCAGCAGCCACCGGACAGGGTCGAGCTCCTATAATTCACCCCTCCACTTT.